The present T cell receptor beta chain was sequenced within a study of cytomegalovirus exposure and HLA in healthy donors. Study details: An earlier analysis found some 100 million unique TCR beta sequences from approximately 190 million T cells. In terms of ancestry, the Caucasian-associated cluster contained around four fifths of the 300 to 400 genotyped donors. Notes on the study in general: Within an earlier analysis, most TCR beta V segments proved productive either about 87% or about 30% of the time. In a later analysis, donors in an Asian-associated ancestry cluster reportedly had fewer N-insertions in productive TCRs than the cohort mean.

As to this clone: Its target is not known.

Trimming shortened V by 3 bases and J by 6 bases, and 14 bases separated the two germline ends. This CDR3 is built from 14 residues. CDR1 and CDR2 from the germline V gene are SNHLY and FYNNEI. In the PCR, 60 Vbeta and 13 Jbeta primers were used. Clones were sequenced by immunoSEQ multiplex PCR, and TCRdb holds only the in-frame ones, with some missing. The sample holds about 140,000 clones; over 70% are singletons and the top ten take approximately 1.4%. V and J are TRBV2 and TRBJ1-2; D uncertain. Sequencing was done on a sample of PBMCs. This receptor was obtained from a woman aged 35 to 49 in good health and CMV-seronegative. The CDR3, as DNA: TGTGCCAGCAGTGAGGTCCCGGGAGTGAATGGCTACACCTTC. Its protein is CASSEVPGVNGYTF.